This T cell receptor beta chain is drawn from a study of CD8+ T cells in alopecia areata. Samples from alopecia areata patients were lesional scalp punch biopsies and peripheral blood. Whole-study results and caveats: Although TCR sharing was seen in mice, sharing across patients was less clear, possibly for HLA-related reasons. Normal skin's resident alphabeta T cells are also sequenced in scalp samples. More clonal than normal scalp was lesional scalp, particularly alopecia totalis/universalis.

The V gene's germline CDR1 is DFQATT and CDR2 SNEGSKA (reference sequence). The CDR3 has 10 residues. Trimming left V 6 bases short and J 4 bases short, with 4 bases between. This clone appeared a few times. Its antigen is still unknown. Sequencing templates came from extracted RNA that was reverse transcribed into cDNA. Clones were sequenced by immunoSEQ multiplex PCR, and TCRdb holds only the in-frame ones, with some missing. The data hold 120,000 or so clones, with 47% observed a single time. The clonotype comes from a human donor with alopecia areata. This chain uses TRBV20-1 with TRBJ2-4; D gene uncertain. Sequenced input: NKG2D-low CD8+ T cells sorted from blood. The CDR3 coding sequence is TGCAGTGCCCGAAAAAACATTCAGTACTTC. It codes for CSARKNIQYF.